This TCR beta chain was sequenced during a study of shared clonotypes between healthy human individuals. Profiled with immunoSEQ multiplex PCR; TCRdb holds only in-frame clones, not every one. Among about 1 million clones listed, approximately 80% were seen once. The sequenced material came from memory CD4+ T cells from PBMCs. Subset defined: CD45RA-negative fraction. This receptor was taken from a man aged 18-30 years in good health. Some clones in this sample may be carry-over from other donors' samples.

This CDR3 is CARNPETQYF. The CDR3 DNA sequence: TGTGCCAGGAACCCGGAGACCCAGTACTTC. This chain joins TRBV6-7 and TRBJ2-5, with D unclear. TRBV6-7 falls under the ORF class, with uncertain function. Trimming stripped 9 bases from V and 5 bases from J, with 7 bases between. This CDR3 has 10 residues.